A single sample gave rise to the 5 T cell receptor beta chains below, sequenced in a study of blood T cell repertoires in COVID-19. Method: immunoSEQ multiplex PCR; TCRdb's copy keeps in-frame clones and lacks some. The data contain 100,000 or so clones, 91% of them seen just once; the ten biggest clones take up 15% to 20%. The source material was peripheral blood. All receptors derive from a man aged 45 to 65 with acute or convalescent COVID-19.

This clone was observed a single time. This sample also contains other DNA sequences that code for the same CDR3. The chain carries TRBV19 and TRBJ1-3; D is ambiguous. Germline V lookup: CDR1 LNHDA, CDR2 SQIVND (reference sequence). This CDR3 contains 14 residues. The germline V and J ends were trimmed by 5 bases and 0 bases, with 8 bases remaining between them. CDR3: CASSLRSSGNTIYF. Written as DNA, the CDR3 is TGTGCCAGTAGTCTGCGTAGCTCTGGAAACACCATATATTTT.

The V and J genes are TRBV5-4 and TRBJ2-7; 10 bases map to TRBD2. Germline loops: CDR1 SGHNT, CDR2 YYREEE (reference sequence). The CDR3 has 15 amino acids. V shed 0 bases, J shed 2 bases, and the junction held 2 bases outside the gene matches. CDR3 protein: CASSLGSGGPYEQYF. The CDR3 DNA is TGTGCCAGCAGCTTGGGTAGCGGGGGGCCCTACGAGCAGTACTTC.

J is TRBJ2-1 and V is TRBV3-1 (or the pseudogene TRBV3-2); TRBD2 might be the D (7 bases). Germline assignment: CDR1 LGHDT and CDR2 YNNKEL (reference sequence). This CDR3 is built from 14 residues. V lost 5 bases to trimming and J lost 7 bases, with 15 bases between them. The CDR3 here is CASSLTRGANEQFF. The DNA of the CDR3 is TGTGCCAGCAGCTTAACCCGGGGGGCTAATGAGCAGTTCTTC.

The V gene is TRBV5-1, the J gene TRBJ1-5; 9 bases are a match to TRBD1. Germline V gene data show CDR1 as SGHRS and CDR2 as YFSETQ. The CDR3 extends over 15 amino acids. V gave up 2 bases and J gave up 6 bases; unmatched junction bases: 6. In DNA, the CDR3 is TGCGCCAGCAGCTTCACAGGGGGCGATGGTCAGCCCCAGCATTTT. It specifies CASSFTGGDGQPQHF.

The chain recombines TRBV9 with TRBJ2-4; D is ambiguous. The CDR3 contains 14 residues. Germline CDR1 and CDR2: SGDLS and YYNGEE. Trimming stripped 0 bases from V and 7 bases from J, with 11 bases between. The CDR3 DNA sequence: TGTGCCAGCAGCGTAGTCGCAGGTGGGAACATTCAGTACTTC. This sequence encodes CASSVVAGGNIQYF.